Each of the 10 T cell receptor beta chains below was sequenced from the same sample in a study of OX40 agonist ivuxolimab in advanced cancers. Using immunoSEQ multiplex PCR, the repertoire was profiled, and TCRdb retains in-frame clones only, with some absent. The sample records roughly 90,000 clones, roughly 88% being singletons. Sequenced here: CD4+ or CD8+ T cells sorted from blood, sampled in a trial of the OX40 agonist ivuxolimab. Every receptor here comes from an adult with an advanced solid tumor such as melanoma, head and neck, liver or kidney cancer.

The genes are TRBV9 and TRBJ2-1; 7 nucleotides line up with TRBD2. The CDR3 covers 15 residues. V shed 4 bases, J shed 8 bases, and the junction held 12 bases outside the gene matches. Germline-derived CDR1 and CDR2 are SGDLS and YYNGEE. The CDR3 spells CASSTTSLTSDEQFF. The CDR3 DNA follows: TGTGCCAGCAGCACCACGTCCCTCACTAGCGATGAGCAGTTCTTC.

The chain carries TRBV28 and TRBJ2-2; 9 bases agree with TRBD2. This CDR3 is 16 amino acids long. V shed 2 bases, J shed 5 bases, and the junction held 6 bases outside the gene matches. Germline loops: CDR1 MDHEN, CDR2 SYDVKM. CDR3 protein: CASSLGSLAGTGELFF. The CDR3, as DNA: TGTGCCAGCAGTTTAGGGTCTCTAGCGGGAACCGGGGAGCTGTTTTTT.

The genes are TRBV9 and TRBJ1-6; TRBD1 aligns across 8 bases. The CDR3 runs 14 residues. Germline trimming cut 4 bases from V and 7 bases from J; bases unmatched to any gene: 4. The germline V gene has CDR1 SGDLS and CDR2 YYNGEE. The CDR3: CASSLRQGNSPLHF. CDR3 bases: TGTGCCAGCAGCTTGAGACAGGGGAATTCACCCCTCCACTTT.

The chain joins TRBV4-1 to TRBJ2-6, with 7 bases matching TRBD1. After removal of 1 base from V and 2 bases from J, the junction contained 2 bases not matched to a gene. The CDR3 has 16 residues. Germline CDR1 reads MGHRA; CDR2 reads YSYEKL. CDR3 in DNA: TGCGCCAGCAGCCAAGCAGACAGGGCTGGGGCCAACGTCCTGACTTTC. Translating gives CASSQADRAGANVLTF.

J is TRBJ2-5 and V is TRBV6-5, with 8 bases lining up with TRBD2. The CDR3 covers 15 residues. Germline CDR1 and CDR2: MNHEY and SVGAGI. Trimming removed 4 bases from V and 5 bases from J; junction bases left unmatched: 9. The CDR3 protein is CASSSDLAGRETQYF. CDR3 DNA: TGTGCCAGCAGTTCCGACTTAGCGGGACGGGAGACCCAGTACTTC.

V is TRBV19 and J is TRBJ2-2, with D perhaps TRBD2 (7 bases). The CDR3 contains 15 residues. Germline CDR1 and CDR2: LNHDA and SQIVND (reference sequence). Trimming removed 6 bases at V and 2 bases at J, with 13 bases between. This CDR3 is CASSSGGHNTGELFF. The DNA of the CDR3 is TGTGCCAGTAGCTCCGGGGGGCATAACACCGGGGAGCTGTTTTTT.

The chain employs TRBV27 and TRBJ2-3, with TRBD2 identical over 11 bases. The ends lost 7 bases at V and 2 bases at J; junction bases unmatched: 5. This CDR3 comprises 15 residues. From germline, CDR1 is MNHEY and CDR2 SMNVEV (reference sequence). CDR3 sequence: CASTLLAGATDTQYF. The CDR3 DNA is TGTGCCAGCACCCTACTAGCGGGAGCCACAGATACGCAGTATTTT.

The genes are TRBV19 and TRBJ2-1, with TRBD2 matching over 13 bases. Germline CDR1 reads LNHDA; CDR2 reads SQIVND (reference sequence). V gave up 5 bases and J gave up 7 bases; unmatched junction bases: 5. This CDR3 contains 15 residues. CDR3: CASSGKTSGRNEQFF. The CDR3 DNA sequence: TGTGCCAGTAGTGGGAAGACTAGCGGGAGGAATGAGCAGTTCTTC.

This chain uses TRBV6-5 with TRBJ2-5; 8 nucleotides match TRBD2. The CDR3 is made up of 14 amino acids. The germline V gene has CDR1 MNHEY and CDR2 SVGAGI. V lost 2 bases and J lost 5; bases outside the gene matches: 4. This chain's CDR3 is CASSYVGGRETQYF. The DNA of the CDR3 is TGTGCCAGCAGTTACGTGGGCGGGAGGGAGACCCAGTACTTC.

This chain connects TRBV12-1 to TRBJ2-7; the table's D call, TRBD1, was not checked against the DNA. TRBV12-1 is labeled a pseudogene. CDR3 length: 17 amino acids. CDR3 loop: CASSFLKDPSDTYEQYF. In nucleotides, the CDR3 is TGTGCCAGCAGCTTCCTTAAAGATCCCTCGGACACCTACGAGCAGTACTTC.